This passage covers 15 T cell receptor beta chains from one sample sequenced in a study of cytomegalovirus exposure and HLA in healthy donors. With 60 Vbeta and 13 Jbeta primers, the PCR was carried out. Sequencing was performed with immunoSEQ multiplex PCR; in TCRdb, only in-frame clones are kept and a portion is missing. The sample lists 110,000 or so clones, approximately 77% occurring once. Source material: PBMCs. These receptors were taken from a middle-aged man in good health and CMV-seropositive.

The V and J genes are TRBV6-6 and TRBJ2-7, with 8 bases fitting TRBD1. V was clipped by 0 bases and J by 7 bases; unmatched bases: 8. Germline assignment: CDR1 MNHNY and CDR2 SVGAGI (reference sequence). The CDR3 extends over 15 amino acids. The CDR3 region is CASSYSGQGAWEQYF. For the CDR3, the DNA is TGTGCCAGCAGTTACTCGGGGCAGGGGGCGTGGGAGCAGTACTTC.

V is TRBV5-1 and J is TRBJ1-1; possible D gene TRBD1, 6 bases. Germline CDR1 is SGHRS and CDR2 is YFSETQ. Deletions cut 4 bases from V and 4 bases from J, with 14 bases between. CDR3 size: 14 residues. The CDR3 DNA reads TGCGCCAGCAGCCTCAGGACAGACCTCACTGAAGCTTTCTTT. This codes for CASSLRTDLTEAFF.

This clone was detected only a few times. The chain uses TRBV6-1 and TRBJ1-5, with 10 positions matching TRBD1. With V trimmed by 6 bases and J by 4 bases, 6 bases remained unmatched. Germline V gene sequence: CDR1 MNHNS, CDR2 SASEGT. The CDR3 totals 15 residues. The CDR3 nucleotides read TGTGCCAGCAGGGGATCGGACAGGGGGAATCAGCCCCAGCATTTT. Protein: CASRGSDRGNQPQHF.

This CDR3 reads CASSSTGDYGYTF. CDR3 bases: TGTGCCAGCAGCTCGACAGGAGACTATGGCTACACCTTC. This chain links TRBV5-6 with TRBJ1-2, with D perhaps matching TRBD1 (6 bases). Trimming removed 3 bases at V and 3 bases at J, with 9 bases between. Germline CDR1 SGHDT, CDR2 YYEEEE. This CDR3 is built from 13 residues.

This clone occurred a few times. The chain links TRBV28 to TRBJ2-2; 10 nucleotides agree with TRBD1. The V gene's germline CDR1 is MDHEN and CDR2 SYDVKM. The V and J ends lost 4 bases and 3 bases, in that order; junction bases with no gene match: 2. The length of the CDR3 is 15 residues. This chain's CDR3 is CASSWGQGYTGELFF. CDR3 nucleotide sequence: TGTGCCAGCAGTTGGGGACAGGGGTACACCGGGGAGCTGTTTTTT.

This chain links TRBV30 with TRBJ1-1; D uncertain. Between the trimmed V and J ends, which lost 4 bases and 1 base, there was a span of 16 bases. Germline CDR1 and CDR2: GTSNPN and SVGIG (reference sequence). The CDR3 runs 15 residues. The CDR3 spells CAWTSEVRGNTEAFF. CDR3 bases: TGTGCCTGGACCTCAGAGGTCCGGGGGAACACTGAAGCTTTCTTT.

This clone was picked up a small number of times. This sequence joins TRBV29-1 and TRBJ2-5, with D tentatively TRBD2 (5 bases). The V end was cut by 1 base, the J end by 5 bases, with 8 bases between. Germline values: CDR1 SQVTM, CDR2 ANQGSEA. The CDR3 spans 12 residues. The CDR3 DNA sequence: TGCAGCGTTGAAGCGGGATGGGAGACCCAGTACTTC. Amino acid sequence: CSVEAGWETQYF.

The chain combines TRBV30 with TRBJ1-5, with TRBD1 identical over 12 bases. Germline CDR1 reads GTSNPN; CDR2 reads SVGIG (reference sequence). The CDR3 extends over 15 amino acids. J was trimmed by 5 bases and V by 1 base; bases with no gene match: 3. The CDR3 protein is CAWSGGQGADQPQHF. The CDR3 nucleotides read TGTGCCTGGAGTGGGGGACAGGGGGCAGATCAGCCCCAGCATTTT.

The V call is TRBV28, the J call TRBJ1-5; tentatively, D is TRBD1 (5 bases). Trimming took 6 bases from V and 1 from J, leaving 10 bases between them. Germline-derived CDR1 and CDR2 are MDHEN and SYDVKM. This CDR3 region has 14 residues. For the CDR3, the DNA is TGTGCCAGCAGGGCGGGGGGGAGCAATCAGCCCCAGCATTTT. Translating it yields CASRAGGSNQPQHF.

This rearrangement joins TRBV6-6 to TRBJ1-2, with a weak D call TRBD1 (6 bases). The CDR3 runs 14 residues. V was pared by 4 bases and J by 6 bases, with 15 bases between. Germline CDR1 reads MNHNY; CDR2 reads SVGAGI (reference sequence). The CDR3 protein is CASSFQEQGHGYTF. CDR3 bases: TGTGCCAGCAGTTTCCAGGAACAGGGCCATGGCTACACCTTC.

Here the CDR3 DNA reads TGTGCCAGCAGCTTGAGGGCTAGCGGGAGGGTAGATACGCAGTATTTT. As protein: CASSLRASGRVDTQYF. The genes are TRBV5-4 and TRBJ2-3; TRBD2 matches 12 bases. There are 16 residues in the CDR3. The germline gives CDR1 SGHNT, CDR2 YYREEE (reference sequence). The ends lost 1 base at V and 5 bases at J; junction bases unmatched: 5.

V is TRBV28 and J is TRBJ2-5, with 9 bases identical to TRBD2. The CDR3 contains 14 residues. Germline lookup yields CDR1 MDHEN and CDR2 SYDVKM. Losses at the gene ends were 3 bases for V and 2 bases for J; bases not matched to a gene: 1. CDR3 amino acids: CASSFLAGQETQYF. In DNA form, the CDR3 reads TGTGCCAGCAGTTTTCTAGCGGGGCAAGAGACCCAGTACTTC.

The chain has TRBV2 and TRBJ2-1, with 12 positions matching TRBD2. Trimming cost V 8 bases and J 7 bases; bases outside gene matches: 3. Germline CDR1 reads SNHLY; CDR2 reads FYNNEI. The CDR3 extends over 13 amino acids. The CDR3 here is CASGLAGGNEQFF. CDR3 coding DNA: TGTGCCAGCGGGCTAGCGGGGGGGAATGAGCAGTTCTTC.

The CDR3 DNA follows: TGTGCCAGCAGCTACCGGGACAGGGGGCGGGATGAGCAGTTCTTC. Residues: CASSYRDRGRDEQFF. This rearrangement joins TRBV2 to TRBJ2-1; 12 bases line up with TRBD1. Germline V gene data show CDR1 as SNHLY and CDR2 as FYNNEI. The CDR3 contains 15 residues. The ends lost 6 bases at V and 8 bases at J; junction bases unmatched: 8.

In this sample, this clone turned up a few times. The rearrangement uses TRBV5-4 and TRBJ2-5, with TRBD2 identical over 7 bases. Germline CDR1 SGHNT, CDR2 YYREEE (reference sequence). The CDR3 spans 14 residues. With V trimmed by 0 bases and J by 11 bases, 10 bases remained unmatched. The DNA of the CDR3 is TGTGCCAGCAGCTTGGCAGGCCGGGAGGCCAAACAGTACTTC. Translated: CASSLAGREAKQYF.